This is a list of T cell receptor beta chains from one sample in a study of T cell responses to AZD1222 COVID-19 vaccine. TCRdb's copy holds only in-frame clones and misses some; the assay was immunoSEQ multiplex PCR. The sample records over 100,000 clones, over 75% being singletons. The specimen was peripheral blood, collected 28 days after the second AZD1222 dose. The receptors originated from an adult who received the AZD1222 COVID-19 vaccine. The CDR3 runs from the conserved cysteine through the conserved F or W. Fields, in order: V gene, CDR3 length, J gene, D gene, clone size, CDR3 DNA, CDR3 protein. The D gene is left open where the match is weak. Size tells how often a clone was seen (once, few, many) or the class of an expanded clone, and some rows leave it out.

>TRBV18|16|TRBJ1-3|TRBD1|.
TGTGCCAGCTCACCACAGGGACAGTACTCTGGAAACACCATATATTTT
CASSPQGQYSGNTIYF
>TRBV28|16|TRBJ2-2|TRBD1|once
TGTGCCAGCAGTGCCGGGACAGGGGGCTCGGGCGGGGAGCTGTTTTTT
CASSAGTGGSGGELFF
>TRBV7-9|16|TRBJ2-2|.|.
TGTGCCAGCAGCTTAGCCAACACCAACCCGGCTGGGGAGCTGTTTTTT
CASSLANTNPAGELFF
>TRBV4-3|13|TRBJ2-7|.|.
TGCGCCAGCAGCCAAGAAATCTACTACGAGCAGTACTTC
CASSQEIYYEQYF
>TRBV30|11|TRBJ2-3|.|.
TGTGCCTGGAGTGTATCAGATACGCAGTATTTT
CAWSVSDTQYF
>TRBV7-9|16|TRBJ1-1|TRBD1|.
TGTGCCAGCAGCTTTCATACAGGGGCTACTAACACTGAAGCTTTCTTT
CASSFHTGATNTEAFF
>TRBV14|16|TRBJ1-1|.|.
TGTGCCAGCAGCCAAGTCTACTGGGGGGCTAAGACTGAAGCTTTCTTT
CASSQVYWGAKTEAFF
>TRBV11-3|13|TRBJ2-2|.|.
TGTGCCAGCAGCATGGCTAGCGCCGGGGAGCTGTTTTTT
CASSMASAGELFF
>TRBV18|13|TRBJ2-1|.|.
TGTGCCAGCCTTGTGGGACACAGGGTCGATCAGTTCTTC
CASLVGHRVDQFF
>TRBV28|12|TRBJ1-5|.|.
TGTGCCAGCAGTTCTCAAGATCAGCCCCAGCATTTT
CASSSQDQPQHF
>TRBV4-1|15|TRBJ2-7|TRBD1|.
TGCGCCAGCAGCCTTGTGGACAGGGTGGAGAACGAGCAGTACTTC
CASSLVDRVENEQYF
>TRBV6-2/TRBV6-3|15|TRBJ1-5|.|.
TGTGCCAGCAGTTACGCGGCAGTGAACAATCAGCCCCAGCATTTT
CASSYAAVNNQPQHF
>TRBV7-7|14|TRBJ2-5|TRBD2|.
TGTGCCAGCAGCCCGTTTAGCGGGGGCGAGACCCAGTACTTC
CASSPFSGGETQYF
>TRBV6-2/TRBV6-3|13|TRBJ1-1|TRBD1|.
TGTGCCAGCAGTTACCGGACAGGGACTGAAGCTTTCTTT
CASSYRTGTEAFF
>TRBV10-2|13|TRBJ1-2|.|.
TGCGCCAGCACCCCGGGTGGGAACTATGGCTACACCTTC
CASTPGGNYGYTF
>TRBV7-3|13|TRBJ2-5|TRBD2|.
TGTGCCAGCAGCCGCAGGGAGGGCGAGACCCAGTACTTC
CASSRREGETQYF
>TRBV7-9|15|TRBJ2-2|.|.
TGTGCCAGCAGCTTTAACCCTGGAGATACCGGGGAGCTGTTTTTT
CASSFNPGDTGELFF
>TRBV24-1|17|TRBJ2-5|TRBD2|.
TGTGCCACAAAACTAAGGACTAGCGGGAGGGTAGAAGAGACCCAGTACTTC
CATKLRTSGRVEETQYF
>TRBV27|14|TRBJ2-7|TRBD2|.
TGTGCCAGTCAAGCCACTAGCGGGGGCTACGAGCAGTACTTC
CASQATSGGYEQYF
>TRBV3-1/TRBV3-2|15|TRBJ2-1|.|.
TGTGCCAGCAGCCAAATAGGGATTCCCTTAGGCGAGCAGTTCTTC
CASSQIGIPLGEQFF
>TRBV3-1/TRBV3-2|13|TRBJ1-2|.|.
TGTGCCAGCAGCCAATCCCGGACAGATGGCTACACCTTC
CASSQSRTDGYTF
>TRBV5-6|14|TRBJ1-4|.|.
TGTGCCAGCAGCTTAAGGGCCCCGAATGAAAAACTGTTTTTT
CASSLRAPNEKLFF
>TRBV15|15|TRBJ1-3|.|.
TGTGCCACCCCCAGCCACTCTGGCTCTGGAAACACCATATATTTT
CATPSHSGSGNTIYF
>TRBV5-6|16|TRBJ2-4|TRBD2|.
TGTGCCAGCAGCTTGGTTGGACTAGGGGTGGGAAACATTCAGTACTTC
CASSLVGLGVGNIQYF
>TRBV2|12|TRBJ2-7|TRBD1|.
TGTGCCAGCGGGACAGGTATCTACGAGCAGTACTTC
CASGTGIYEQYF
>TRBV12-3/TRBV12-4|12|TRBJ1-2|TRBD1|.
TGTGCCAGCAGTTCGACAGGGTATGGCTACACCTTC
CASSSTGYGYTF
>TRBV7-6|18|TRBJ2-7|TRBD2|.
TGTGCCAGCAGCGATATTGGGACTAGCGGGAGAAGGAGCTACGAGCAGTACTTC
CASSDIGTSGRRSYEQYF
>TRBV6-2/TRBV6-3|15|TRBJ2-6|.|.
TGTGCCAGCAGTTATCACAGCTCTGGGGCCAACGTCCTGACTTTC
CASSYHSSGANVLTF
>TRBV7-3|15|TRBJ2-7|TRBD1|.
TGTGCCAGCAGCTTAAGGCCAGGGGGTAACTACGAGCAGTACTTC
CASSLRPGGNYEQYF
>TRBV27|17|TRBJ2-1|TRBD2|.
TGTGCCAGCAGTTTTTCGGCTAGCGGGAGGGCCTACAATGAGCAGTTCTTC
CASSFSASGRAYNEQFF
>TRBV18|16|TRBJ2-7|TRBD2|once
TGTGCCAGCTCACCACCGCCACTAGCGCCCTCCTACGAGCAGTACTTC
CASSPPPLAPSYEQYF
>TRBV11-2|17|TRBJ2-1|TRBD1|once
TGTGCCAGCAGCTTAGATAGGCGGACAGGGGCCTACAATGAGCAGTTCTTC
CASSLDRRTGAYNEQFF
>TRBV5-4|15|TRBJ2-1|.|.
TGTGCCAGCAGCTTGGATGGGAACTCCTACAATGAGCAGTTCTTC
CASSLDGNSYNEQFF
>TRBV19|13|TRBJ1-1|.|.
TGTGCCAGTACCCCCAAAGGTAACACTGAAGCTTTCTTT
CASTPKGNTEAFF
>TRBV15|13|TRBJ2-7|.|.
TGTGCCACCAGTCCCGGACAGTCCTACGAGCAGTACTTC
CATSPGQSYEQYF
>TRBV5-6|14|TRBJ2-7|.|.
TGTGCCAGCAGCTTTGGGCCGAGCTCCTACGAGCAGTACTTC
CASSFGPSSYEQYF
>TRBV7-2|15|TRBJ2-5|.|once
TGTGCCAGCAGCTTCTTCGACGGCAAACAAGAGACCCAGTACTTC
CASSFFDGKQETQYF